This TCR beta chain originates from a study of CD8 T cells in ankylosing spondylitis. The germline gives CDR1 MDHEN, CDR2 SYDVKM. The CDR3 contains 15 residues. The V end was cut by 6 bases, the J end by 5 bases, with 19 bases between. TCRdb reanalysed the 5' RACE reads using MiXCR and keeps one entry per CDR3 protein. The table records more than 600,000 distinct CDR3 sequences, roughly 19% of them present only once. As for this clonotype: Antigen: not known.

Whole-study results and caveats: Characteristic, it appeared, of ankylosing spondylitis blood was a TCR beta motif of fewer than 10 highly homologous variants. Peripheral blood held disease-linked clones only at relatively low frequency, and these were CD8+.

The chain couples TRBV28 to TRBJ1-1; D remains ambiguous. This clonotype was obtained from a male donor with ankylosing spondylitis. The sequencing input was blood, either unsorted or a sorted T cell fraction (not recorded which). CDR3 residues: CASSPPTQRTTEAFF. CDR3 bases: TGTGCCAGCAGCCCCCCGACGCAGAGAACGACTGAAGCTTTCTTT. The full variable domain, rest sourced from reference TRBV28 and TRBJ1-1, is DVKVTQSSRYLVKRTGEKVFLECVQDMDHENMFWYRQDPGLGLRLIYFSYDVKMKEKGDIPEGYSVSREKKERFSLILESASTNQTSMYLCASSPPTQRTTEAFFGQGTRLTVV.